The 28 T cell receptor beta chains below come from one sample, sequenced in a study of human T cells and chemical hapten exposure. The time point denotes: pre-sensitization, week 0. Treatment given: therapeutic diphenylcyclopropenone sensitization with weekly scalp DPC. TCRdb itself ran the RACE reads through MiXCR, one entry per CDR3 protein. This sample has 99,000 or so distinct CDR3 sequences; roughly 10% occur once, and the top ten carry about 3%. This specimen consisted of whole blood, obtained in connection with sensitization to the hapten diphenylcyclopropenone (DPC). These receptors all stem from a woman aged 55-69 years with alopecia areata. Some clones in this sample may be carry-over from other donors' samples.

This clonotype was picked up a small number of times. The chain uses TRBV6-6 and TRBJ1-2; maybe TRBD1 (5 bases). Trimming stripped 6 bases from V and 6 bases from J, with 11 bases between. The CDR3 contains 12 residues. CDR1 is MNHNY and CDR2 is SVGAGI in the germline V gene (reference sequence). CDR3 sequence: CASSIQGNGYTF. The CDR3 DNA is TGTGCCAGCAGCATTCAGGGAAATGGCTACACCTTC.

This rearrangement joins TRBV2 to TRBJ1-4, with TRBD1 as a possible D gene (6 bases). Trimming took off 4 bases at V and 8 bases at J, with 14 bases between the two ends. The CDR3 extends over 14 amino acids. Germline V lookup: CDR1 SNHLY, CDR2 FYNNEI. CDR3 in amino acids: CASSGGQGLEKLFF. CDR3 in DNA: TGTGCCAGCAGTGGGGGGCAGGGATTGGAAAAACTGTTTTTT.

This sequence joins TRBV7-3 and TRBJ2-5, with 10 bases fitting TRBD1. The junction had 9 bases not matched to a gene; V was cut back by 7 bases and J by 4 bases. This CDR3 has 15 residues. Germline V CDR1 and CDR2: SGHTA, FQGTGA. The DNA of the CDR3 is TGTGCCAGCACCCCGGGCGGACAGGGGGGAGAGACCCAGTACTTC. It encodes CASTPGGQGGETQYF.

The table lists this clonotype with many counts. V is TRBV7-9 and J is TRBJ1-1; D is perhaps TRBD1 (6 bases). V lost 5 bases, J lost 4 bases, and 14 bases lay in between. Germline V gene lookup returns CDR1 SEHNR and CDR2 FQNEAQ (reference sequence). CDR3 length equals 14 residues. The CDR3 region is CASSPGRGITEAFF. Here the CDR3 DNA reads TGTGCCAGCAGCCCAGGGAGGGGGATCACTGAAGCTTTCTTT.

The chain employs TRBV20-1 and TRBJ2-3, with D tentatively TRBD1 (5 bases). The V and J ends lost 5 bases and 4 bases respectively, with 19 bases between them. Looked up from germline, CDR1 is DFQATT and CDR2 is SNEGSKA (reference sequence). This CDR3 region has 15 residues. The CDR3 here is CSASLTGRSADTQYF. CDR3 coding DNA: TGCAGTGCTTCACTAACAGGTAGAAGCGCAGATACGCAGTATTTT.

The table lists this clonotype with many counts. The genes are TRBV5-1 and TRBJ2-3, with 10 nucleotides matching TRBD1. J was trimmed by 4 bases and V by 4 bases; bases with no gene match: 9. Germline V gene sequence: CDR1 SGHRS, CDR2 YFSETQ. This CDR3 has 16 residues. CDR3 sequence (DNA): TGCGCCAGCAGCCCAAGGACAGGGGGAAGCGCAGATACGCAGTATTTT. Amino acid sequence: CASSPRTGGSADTQYF.

This sequence joins TRBV6-4 and TRBJ2-1; 9 positions match TRBD2. The CDR3 has 15 amino acids. Germline CDR1 is MRHNA and CDR2 is SNTAGT. The V gene end was trimmed by 0 bases and the J gene end by 7 bases; junction bases not matched to a gene: 4. Written as DNA, the CDR3 is TGTGCCAGCAGTGACTCGAGTGCGGGGGGGAATGAGCAGTTCTTC. Residues: CASSDSSAGGNEQFF.

This clonotype came up a few times. This chain uses TRBV24-1 with TRBJ2-3; a possible D gene is TRBD2 (7 bases). The CDR3 totals 15 residues. Between the trimmed V and J ends, which lost 4 bases and 2 bases, there was a span of 12 bases. Germline V CDR1 and CDR2: KGHDR, SFDVKD. The chain's CDR3 is CATSEGGGLTDTQYF. In nucleotides, the CDR3 is TGTGCCACCAGTGAGGGAGGGGGACTCACAGATACGCAGTATTTT.

This clonotype was picked up a small number of times. The chain has TRBV6-5 and TRBJ2-7; D possibly corresponds to TRBD2 (5 bases). Deletions cut 6 bases from V and 3 bases from J, with 12 bases between. Germline loops: CDR1 MNHEY, CDR2 SVGAGI. The CDR3 has 13 amino acids. The CDR3 DNA reads as TGTGCCAGCAGAAGGACTCTTAACTACGAGCAGTACTTC. Its translation: CASRRTLNYEQYF.

Many counts were recorded for this clonotype. The genes are TRBV9 and TRBJ2-1, with 7 bases aligning to TRBD1. The J segment lost 5 bases and the V segment lost 2 bases, leaving 4 bases of the junction unmatched. The germline CDR1 and CDR2 sequences are SGDLS and YYNGEE. There are 14 residues in the CDR3. Written as DNA, the CDR3 is TGTGCCAGCAGCGTGGGACAGTCAAACAATGAGCAGTTCTTC. Translating it yields CASSVGQSNNEQFF.

The sample holds many counts of this clonotype. The chain has TRBV30 and TRBJ2-2; 7 bases fit TRBD1. This CDR3 comprises 18 residues. J gave up 7 bases and V 1 base, and 18 bases lay outside the gene matches. Germline V CDR1 and CDR2: GTSNPN, SVGIG (reference sequence). The CDR3 DNA sequence: TGTGCCTGGAGTGCAATAATCCCAACGACAGGGTCGGACGGGGAGCTGTTTTTT. This gives the protein CAWSAIIPTTGSDGELFF.

This sequence joins TRBV27 and TRBJ1-1, with a tentative D call TRBD1 (6 bases). The CDR3 has 14 residues. The germline CDR1 and CDR2 sequences are MNHEY and SMNVEV (reference sequence). V lost 6 bases and J lost 6, with 17 bases in between. The chain's CDR3 is CASSGRGLSAEAFF. DNA for the CDR3: TGTGCCAGCAGCGGCCGGGGGCTAAGCGCTGAAGCTTTCTTT.

This clonotype has more than one count but fewer than ten. The chain links TRBV11-2 to TRBJ2-1, with 8 bases aligning to TRBD2. CDR1 SGHAT and CDR2 FQNNGV come from the germline V gene. The CDR3 loop spans 16 amino acids. V was clipped by 1 base and J by 5 bases; unmatched bases: 7. CDR3 bases: TGTGCCAGCAGCTTAGTCGGTAGCGGGGTCCACAATGAGCAGTTCTTC. Translating it yields CASSLVGSGVHNEQFF.

This chain connects TRBV5-1 to TRBJ1-1; D gene ambiguous. In germline, CDR1 is SGHRS, CDR2 YFSETQ. This CDR3 is 14 amino acids long. Between the trimmed V and J ends, which lost 2 bases and 2 bases, there was a span of 10 bases. The CDR3 DNA is TGCGCCAGCAGCTTCGGAGGGAGTAACACTGAAGCTTTCTTT. It translates to CASSFGGSNTEAFF.

Only a few counts were recorded for this clonotype. V usage is TRBV7-2 and J usage is TRBJ2-1; TRBD2 might be the D (5 bases). The length of the CDR3 is 11 residues. Deletions cut 5 bases from V and 6 bases from J, with 5 bases between. Germline V gene sequence: CDR1 SGHTA, CDR2 FQGNSA. CDR3 nucleotide sequence: TGTGCCAGCAGCGAGGGCAATGAGCAGTTCTTC. Residues: CASSEGNEQFF.

This clonotype was seen a few times. The gene calls are TRBV20-1 and TRBJ2-1; D call uncertain. The length of the CDR3 is 11 residues. Looked up from germline, CDR1 is DFQATT and CDR2 is SNEGSKA (reference sequence). Trimming removed 7 bases at V and 4 bases at J, with 8 bases between. This CDR3 reads CSVSPYNEQFF. Here the CDR3 DNA reads TGCAGTGTCAGCCCTTACAATGAGCAGTTCTTC.

This clonotype was seen only a few times. The chain carries TRBV10-3 and TRBJ1-5; tentative D call: TRBD1 (5 bases). Trimming pared 4 bases from V and 9 bases from J, leaving 13 bases between. From germline, CDR1 is ENHRY and CDR2 SYGVKD. The CDR3 is 13 residues long. The CDR3 loop is CAISGTGDWPQHF. CDR3 in DNA: TGTGCCATCAGTGGTACAGGAGACTGGCCCCAGCATTTT.

To note about this clonotype: This may come from a read error, since a much larger clone is one base off. This chain connects TRBV5-1 to TRBJ2-3, with no clear D. The length of the CDR3 is 13 residues. Looked up from germline, CDR1 is SGHRS and CDR2 is YFSETQ. As DNA, the CDR3 is TGCGCCAACAGCTCAAGCCCGGAGGATACGCAGTATTTT. It translates to CANSSSPEDTQYF.

The chain employs TRBV20-1 and TRBJ2-7, with 11 bases matching TRBD2. The CDR3 consists of 15 residues. The germline gives CDR1 DFQATT, CDR2 SNEGSKA (reference sequence). With V trimmed by 1 base and J by 3 bases, 5 bases remained unmatched. The DNA of the CDR3 is TGCAGTGCTAGAGCAACTAGCGGGGGTATCTACGAGCAGTACTTC. Translation: CSARATSGGIYEQYF.

The chain employs TRBV20-1 and TRBJ2-3; the D gene could be TRBD1 or TRBD2 (5 bases each). Trimming removed 3 bases at V and 0 bases at J, with 16 bases between. The CDR3 loop spans 16 amino acids. From germline, CDR1 is DFQATT and CDR2 SNEGSKA (reference sequence). The chain's CDR3 is CSARDTGTLSTDTQYF. The CDR3 DNA reads as TGCAGTGCTAGGGACACCGGGACCCTTAGCACAGATACGCAGTATTTT.

This clonotype was recorded at least ten times. The rearrangement uses TRBV18 and TRBJ2-7; D is uncertain. The CDR3 contains 15 residues. V was clipped by 0 bases and J by 0 bases, with 9 bases between them. Germline lookup yields CDR1 KGHSH and CDR2 LQKENI. DNA of the CDR3: TGTGCCAGCTCACCACCAAAGGGCCTCTCCTACGAGCAGTACTTC. Protein sequence: CASSPPKGLSYEQYF.

The chain uses TRBV4-1 and TRBJ1-6; possible D gene TRBD1, 5 bases. CDR3 length: 16 amino acids. V gave up 3 bases and J gave up 5 bases, with 14 bases separating them. The germline CDR1 and CDR2 sequences are MGHRA and YSYEKL. The CDR3 DNA sequence: TGCGCCAGCAGCCACTACCCCCAAGGGGATAATTCACCCCTCCACTTT. It translates to CASSHYPQGDNSPLHF.

This clonotype was counted ten times or more. The rearrangement joins TRBV19 to TRBJ1-5, with TRBD1 identical over 7 bases. Trimming took 7 bases from V and 0 from J; bases not matched to a gene: 12. Germline-derived CDR1 and CDR2 are LNHDA and SQIVND (reference sequence). This CDR3 has 17 amino acids. As DNA, the CDR3 is TGTGCCAGTACCGGGACAGCCGCATCCTATAGCAATCAGCCCCAGCATTTT. Translated: CASTGTAASYSNQPQHF.

The chain joins TRBV12-5 to TRBJ2-5; no firm D call. The CDR3 spans 12 residues. With 3 bases removed from V and 4 bases from J, the gap between germline ends came to 6 bases. Germline loops: CDR1 LGHNT, CDR2 FRNRAP. The CDR3, as DNA: TGTGCTAGTGGTTTTCCCGGAGAGACCCAGTACTTC. Its translation: CASGFPGETQYF.

The table lists this clonotype with many counts. The rearrangement uses TRBV19 and TRBJ2-2; 7 bases map to TRBD1. V was clipped by 6 bases and J by 1 base; unmatched bases: 5. CDR3 size: 15 residues. In germline, CDR1 is LNHDA, CDR2 SQIVND (reference sequence). CDR3 loop: CASSLGQLNTGELFF. CDR3 bases: TGTGCCAGTAGCTTGGGACAGCTGAACACCGGGGAGCTGTTTTTT.

V is TRBV12-3 or TRBV12-4 and J is TRBJ2-7; 7 positions match TRBD1. This CDR3 contains 15 residues. After removal of 4 bases from V and 4 bases from J, the junction contained 10 bases not matched to a gene. The CDR3 region is CASSYGTARKYEQYF. The CDR3 DNA sequence: TGTGCCAGCAGTTATGGGACAGCCAGAAAATACGAGCAGTACTTC.

The CDR3 loop reads CSVPGAGSSYEQYF. The CDR3 DNA sequence: TGCAGCGTTCCTGGGGCAGGGAGCTCCTACGAGCAGTACTTC. V and J are TRBV29-1 and TRBJ2-7; D may be TRBD1 or TRBD2 (5 bases each). The CDR3 has 14 amino acids. Trimming cost V 5 bases and J 0 bases, with 14 bases left between them. The germline V gene has CDR1 SQVTM and CDR2 ANQGSEA.

This clonotype appeared many times. The gene calls are TRBV7-3 and TRBJ1-1, with D unresolved. The CDR3 runs 16 residues. V shed 4 bases and J shed 2 bases, with 17 bases lying between them. Per germline, CDR1 SGHTA and CDR2 FQGTGA. The CDR3: CASSYDLRPINTEAFF. The CDR3 nucleotides read TGTGCCAGCAGCTACGACCTCCGTCCCATAAACACTGAAGCTTTCTTT.